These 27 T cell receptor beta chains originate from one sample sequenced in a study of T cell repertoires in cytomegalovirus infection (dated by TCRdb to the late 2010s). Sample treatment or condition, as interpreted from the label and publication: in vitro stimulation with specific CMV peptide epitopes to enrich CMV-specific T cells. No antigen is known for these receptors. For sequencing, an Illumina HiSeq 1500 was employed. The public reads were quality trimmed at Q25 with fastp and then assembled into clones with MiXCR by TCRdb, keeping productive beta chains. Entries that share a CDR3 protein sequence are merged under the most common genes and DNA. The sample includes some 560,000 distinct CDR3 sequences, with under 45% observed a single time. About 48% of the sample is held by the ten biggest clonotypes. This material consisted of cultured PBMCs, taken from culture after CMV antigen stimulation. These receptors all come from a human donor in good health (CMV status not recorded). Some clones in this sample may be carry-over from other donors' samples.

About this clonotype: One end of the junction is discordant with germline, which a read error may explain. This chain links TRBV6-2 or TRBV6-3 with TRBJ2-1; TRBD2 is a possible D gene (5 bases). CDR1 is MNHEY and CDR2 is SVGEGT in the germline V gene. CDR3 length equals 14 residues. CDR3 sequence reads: CASTYRDSYNEQFF. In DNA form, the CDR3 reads TGTGCCAGCACTTACCGGGACTCCTACAATGAGCAGTTCTTC.

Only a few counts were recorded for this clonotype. CDR3 nucleotide sequence: TGTGCCATCAGTGAGATTGGGGCCTCGGGCTCCGAGCAGTACTTC. Amino acids: CAISEIGASGSEQYF. The chain couples TRBV10-3 to TRBJ2-7; the D gene is possibly TRBD1 (5 bases). CDR1 and CDR2 from the germline V gene are ENHRY and SYGVKD. Trimming pared 2 bases from V and 6 bases from J, leaving 17 bases between. This CDR3 comprises 15 residues.

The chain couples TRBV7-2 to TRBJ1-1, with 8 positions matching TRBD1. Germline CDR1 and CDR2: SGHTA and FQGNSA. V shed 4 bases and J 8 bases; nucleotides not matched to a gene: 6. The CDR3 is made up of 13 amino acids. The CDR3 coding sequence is TGTGCCAGCAGCTCAAGGACAGGGAGGGAAGCTTTCTTT. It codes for CASSSRTGREAFF.

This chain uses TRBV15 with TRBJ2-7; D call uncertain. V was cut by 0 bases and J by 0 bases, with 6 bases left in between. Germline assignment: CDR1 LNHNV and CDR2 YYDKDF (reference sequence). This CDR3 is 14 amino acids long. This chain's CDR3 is CATSRDRSSYEQYF. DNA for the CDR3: TGTGCCACCAGCAGAGACAGGTCCTCCTACGAGCAGTACTTC.

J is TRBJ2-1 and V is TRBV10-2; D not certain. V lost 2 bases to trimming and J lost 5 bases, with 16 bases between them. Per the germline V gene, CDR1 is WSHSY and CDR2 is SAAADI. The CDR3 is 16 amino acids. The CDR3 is CASSEASRLTNNEQFF. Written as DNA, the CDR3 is TGCGCCAGCAGTGAGGCAAGCAGGTTGACAAACAATGAGCAGTTCTTC.

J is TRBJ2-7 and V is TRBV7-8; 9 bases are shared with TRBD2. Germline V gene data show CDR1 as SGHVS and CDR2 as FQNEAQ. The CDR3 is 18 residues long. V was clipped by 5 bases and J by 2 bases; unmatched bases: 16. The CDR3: CASSPLRGRASTAYEQYF. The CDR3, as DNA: TGTGCCAGCAGCCCCCTACGCGGGAGGGCCTCGACGGCCTACGAGCAGTACTTC.

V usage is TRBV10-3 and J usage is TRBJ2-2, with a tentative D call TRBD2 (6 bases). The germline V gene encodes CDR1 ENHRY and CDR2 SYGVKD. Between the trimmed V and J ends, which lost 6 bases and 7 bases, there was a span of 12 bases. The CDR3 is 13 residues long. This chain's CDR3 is CAIRGDSDGELFF. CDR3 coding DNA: TGTGCCATCAGGGGGGACTCGGACGGGGAGCTGTTTTTT.

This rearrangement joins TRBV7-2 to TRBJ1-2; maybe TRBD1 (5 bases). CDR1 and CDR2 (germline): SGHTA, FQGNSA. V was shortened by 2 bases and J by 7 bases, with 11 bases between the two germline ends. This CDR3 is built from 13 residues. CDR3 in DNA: TGTGCCAGCAGCTTATCAGGGATTGGTGGCTACACCTTC. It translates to CASSLSGIGGYTF.

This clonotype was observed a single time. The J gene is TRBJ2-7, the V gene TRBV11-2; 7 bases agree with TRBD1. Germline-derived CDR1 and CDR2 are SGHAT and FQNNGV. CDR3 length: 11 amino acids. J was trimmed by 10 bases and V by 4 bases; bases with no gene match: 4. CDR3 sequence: CASSSGTVQYF. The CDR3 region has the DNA TGTGCCAGCAGCTCCGGGACAGTACAGTACTTC.

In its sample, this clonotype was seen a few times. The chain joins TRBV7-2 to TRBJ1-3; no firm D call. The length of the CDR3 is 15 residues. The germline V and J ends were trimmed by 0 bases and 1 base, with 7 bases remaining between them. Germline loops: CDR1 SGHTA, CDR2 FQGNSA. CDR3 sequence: CASSLAPASGNTIYF. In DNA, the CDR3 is TGTGCCAGCAGCTTAGCCCCAGCGTCTGGAAACACCATATATTTT. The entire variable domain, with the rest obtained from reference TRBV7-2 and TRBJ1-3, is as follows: GAGVSQSPSNKVTEKGKDVELRCDPISGHTALYWYRQSLGQGLEFLIYFQGNSAPDKSGLPSDRFSAERTGGSVSTLTIQRTQQEDSAVYLCASSLAPASGNTIYFGEGSWLTVV.

The CDR3 DNA follows: TGTGCCAGCAGCACCCGGGACGGAGATCAGCCCCAGCATTTT. As protein: CASSTRDGDQPQHF. The J gene is TRBJ1-5, the V gene TRBV3-1; TRBD1 is a possible D gene (5 bases). V shed 5 bases and J shed 5 bases, with 13 bases lying between them. This CDR3 comprises 14 residues. In germline, CDR1 is LGHDT, CDR2 YNNKEL (reference sequence).

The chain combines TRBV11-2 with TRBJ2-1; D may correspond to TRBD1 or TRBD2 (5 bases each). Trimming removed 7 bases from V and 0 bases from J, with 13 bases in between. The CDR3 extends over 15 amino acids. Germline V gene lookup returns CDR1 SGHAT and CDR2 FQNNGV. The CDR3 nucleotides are TGTGCCAGCACCCCGGGACCCAACTCCTACAATGAGCAGTTCTTC. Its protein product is CASTPGPNSYNEQFF.

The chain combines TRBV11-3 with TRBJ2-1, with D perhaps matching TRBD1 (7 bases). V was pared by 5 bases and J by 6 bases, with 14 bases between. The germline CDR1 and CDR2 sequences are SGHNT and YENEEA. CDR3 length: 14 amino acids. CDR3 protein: CASSPRGARNEQFF. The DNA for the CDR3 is TGTGCCAGCAGCCCCAGGGGGGCGCGCAATGAGCAGTTCTTC. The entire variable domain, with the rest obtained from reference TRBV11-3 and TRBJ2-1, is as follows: EAGVVQSPRYKIIEKKQPVAFWCNPISGHNTLYWYLQNLGQGPELLIRYENEEAVDDSQLPKDRFSAERLKGVDSTLKIQPAELGDSAVYLCASSPRGARNEQFFGPGTRLTVL.

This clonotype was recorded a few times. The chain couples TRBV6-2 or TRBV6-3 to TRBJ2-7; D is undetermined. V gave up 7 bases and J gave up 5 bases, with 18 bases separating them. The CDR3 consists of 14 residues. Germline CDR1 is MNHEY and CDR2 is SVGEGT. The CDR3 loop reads CASIRRVGIDEQYF. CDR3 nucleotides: TGTGCCAGCATTCGAAGAGTGGGCATCGACGAGCAGTACTTC.

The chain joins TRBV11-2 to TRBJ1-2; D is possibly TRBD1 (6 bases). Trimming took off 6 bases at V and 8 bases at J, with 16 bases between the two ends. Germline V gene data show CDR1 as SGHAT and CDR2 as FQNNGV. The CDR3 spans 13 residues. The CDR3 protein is CASSVGGEGGYTF. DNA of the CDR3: TGTGCCAGCAGTGTAGGGGGAGAAGGGGGCTACACCTTC. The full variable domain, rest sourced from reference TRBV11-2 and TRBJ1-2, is EAGVAQSPRYKIIEKRQSVAFWCNPISGHATLYWYQQILGQGPKLLIQFQNNGVVDDSQLPKDRFSAERLKGVDSTLKIQPAKLEDSAVYLCASSVGGEGGYTFGSGTRLTVV.

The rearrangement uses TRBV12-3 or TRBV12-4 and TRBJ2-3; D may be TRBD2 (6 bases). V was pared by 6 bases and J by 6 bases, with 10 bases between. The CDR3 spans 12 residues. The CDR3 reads CASRPGGDTQYF. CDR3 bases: TGTGCCAGCAGACCCGGAGGGGATACGCAGTATTTT.

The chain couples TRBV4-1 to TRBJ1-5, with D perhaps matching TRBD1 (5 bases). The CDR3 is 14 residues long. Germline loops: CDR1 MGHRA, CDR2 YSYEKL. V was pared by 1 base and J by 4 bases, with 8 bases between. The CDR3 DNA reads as TGCGCCAGCAGCCAAGTCAGGGTAAATCAGCCCCAGCATTTT. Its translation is CASSQVRVNQPQHF.

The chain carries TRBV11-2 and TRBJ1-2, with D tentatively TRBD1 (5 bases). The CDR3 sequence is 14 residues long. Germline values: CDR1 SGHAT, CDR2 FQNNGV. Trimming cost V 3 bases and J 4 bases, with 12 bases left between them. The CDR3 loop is CASSFVLRGYGYTF. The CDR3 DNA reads TGTGCCAGCAGCTTTGTTCTTAGGGGCTATGGCTACACCTTC. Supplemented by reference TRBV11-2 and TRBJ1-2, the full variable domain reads EAGVAQSPRYKIIEKRQSVAFWCNPISGHATLYWYQQILGQGPKLLIQFQNNGVVDDSQLPKDRFSAERLKGVDSTLKIQPAKLEDSAVYLCASSFVLRGYGYTFGSGTRLTVV.

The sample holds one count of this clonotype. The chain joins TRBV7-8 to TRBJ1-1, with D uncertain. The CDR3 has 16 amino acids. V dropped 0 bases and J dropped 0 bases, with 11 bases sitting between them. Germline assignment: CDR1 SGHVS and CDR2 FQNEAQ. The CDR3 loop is CASSLAGAGLNTEAFF. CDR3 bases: TGTGCCAGCAGCTTAGCGGGCGCAGGATTGAACACTGAAGCTTTCTTT.

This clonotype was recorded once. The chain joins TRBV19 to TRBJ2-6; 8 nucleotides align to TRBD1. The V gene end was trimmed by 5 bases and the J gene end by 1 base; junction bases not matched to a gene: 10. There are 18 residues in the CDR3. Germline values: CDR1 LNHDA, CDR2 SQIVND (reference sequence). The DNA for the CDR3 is TGTGCCAGTAGTCCTCAGGGGGCTGAGAGGTCTGGGGCCAACGTCCTGACTTTC. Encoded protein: CASSPQGAERSGANVLTF.

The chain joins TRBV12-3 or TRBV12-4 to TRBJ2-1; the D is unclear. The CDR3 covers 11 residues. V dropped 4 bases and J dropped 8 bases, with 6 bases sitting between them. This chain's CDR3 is CASSYADEQFF. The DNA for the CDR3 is TGTGCCAGCAGTTATGCGGATGAGCAGTTCTTC.

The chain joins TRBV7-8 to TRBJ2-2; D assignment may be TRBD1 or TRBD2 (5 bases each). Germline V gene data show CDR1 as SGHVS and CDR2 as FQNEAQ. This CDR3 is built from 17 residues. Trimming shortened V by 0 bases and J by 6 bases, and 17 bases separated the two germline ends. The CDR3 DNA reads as TGTGCCAGCAGCTTAGCGGGGGTTGGGGTCAGGTCCGGGGAGCTGTTTTTT. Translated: CASSLAGVGVRSGELFF.

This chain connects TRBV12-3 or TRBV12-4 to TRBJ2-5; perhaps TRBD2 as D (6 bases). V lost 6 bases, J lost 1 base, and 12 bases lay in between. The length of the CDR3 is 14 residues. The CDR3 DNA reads TGTGCCAGCAGGACGGGGGTACCCCAAGAGACCCAGTACTTC. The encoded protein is CASRTGVPQETQYF.

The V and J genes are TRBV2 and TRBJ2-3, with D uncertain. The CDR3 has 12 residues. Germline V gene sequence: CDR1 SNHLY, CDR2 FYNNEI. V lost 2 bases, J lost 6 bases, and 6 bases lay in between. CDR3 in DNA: TGTGCCAGCAGTGAAAAGGAGGATACGCAGTATTTT. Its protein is CASSEKEDTQYF.

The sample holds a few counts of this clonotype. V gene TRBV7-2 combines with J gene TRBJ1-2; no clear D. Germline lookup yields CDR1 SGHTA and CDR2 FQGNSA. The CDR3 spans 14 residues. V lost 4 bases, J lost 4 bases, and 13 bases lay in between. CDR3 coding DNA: TGTGCCAGCAGCTCAAGGAGGGAGCTCTATGGCTACACCTTC. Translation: CASSSRRELYGYTF.

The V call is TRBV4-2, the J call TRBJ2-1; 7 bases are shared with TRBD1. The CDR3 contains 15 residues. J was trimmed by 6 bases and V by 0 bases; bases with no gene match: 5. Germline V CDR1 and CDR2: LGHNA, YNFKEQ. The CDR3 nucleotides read TGTGCCAGCAGCCAAGATCTTTGGACAGGCAATGAGCAGTTCTTC. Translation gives CASSQDLWTGNEQFF.

CDR3 residues: CASRQAMTYEQYF. The CDR3 coding sequence is TGTGCCAGCAGACAGGCAATGACGTACGAGCAGTACTTC. This sequence joins TRBV11-2 and TRBJ2-7, with a weak D call TRBD1 (5 bases). V was clipped by 6 bases and J by 4 bases, with 13 bases between them. This CDR3 has 13 residues. Germline V gene sequence: CDR1 SGHAT, CDR2 FQNNGV. The full variable domain, its missing parts supplied by reference TRBV11-2 and TRBJ2-7, is EAGVAQSPRYKIIEKRQSVAFWCNPISGHATLYWYQQILGQGPKLLIQFQNNGVVDDSQLPKDRFSAERLKGVDSTLKIQPAKLEDSAVYLCASRQAMTYEQYFGPGTRLTVT.